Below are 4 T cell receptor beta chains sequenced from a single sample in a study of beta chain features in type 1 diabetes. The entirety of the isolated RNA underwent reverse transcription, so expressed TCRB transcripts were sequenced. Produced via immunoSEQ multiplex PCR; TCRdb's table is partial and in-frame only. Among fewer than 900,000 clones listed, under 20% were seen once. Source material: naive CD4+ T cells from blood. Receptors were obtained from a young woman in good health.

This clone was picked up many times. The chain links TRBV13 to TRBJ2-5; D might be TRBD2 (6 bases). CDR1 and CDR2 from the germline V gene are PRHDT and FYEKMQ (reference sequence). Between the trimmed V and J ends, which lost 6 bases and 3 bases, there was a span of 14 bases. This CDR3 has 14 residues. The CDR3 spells CASSPGTGEETQYF. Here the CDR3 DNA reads TGTGCCAGCAGTCCTGGGACGGGAGAAGAGACCCAGTACTTC.

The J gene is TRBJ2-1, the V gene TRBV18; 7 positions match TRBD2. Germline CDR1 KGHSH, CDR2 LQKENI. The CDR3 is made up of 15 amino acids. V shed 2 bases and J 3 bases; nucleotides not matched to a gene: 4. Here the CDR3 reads CASSPLGGNYNEQFF. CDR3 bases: TGTGCCAGCTCACCATTGGGGGGGAACTACAATGAGCAGTTCTTC.

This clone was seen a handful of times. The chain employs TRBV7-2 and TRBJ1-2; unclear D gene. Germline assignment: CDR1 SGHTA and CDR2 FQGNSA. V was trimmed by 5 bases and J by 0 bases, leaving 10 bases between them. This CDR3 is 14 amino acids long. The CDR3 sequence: CASSPGWSNYGYTF. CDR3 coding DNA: TGTGCCAGCAGCCCCGGGTGGTCTAACTATGGCTACACCTTC.

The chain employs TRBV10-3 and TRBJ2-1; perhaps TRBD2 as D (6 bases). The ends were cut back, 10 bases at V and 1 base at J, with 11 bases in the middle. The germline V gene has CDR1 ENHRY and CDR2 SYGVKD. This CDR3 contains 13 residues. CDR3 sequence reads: CAKRAGSYNEQFF. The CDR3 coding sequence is TGTGCCAAGCGTGCGGGGTCCTACAATGAGCAGTTCTTC.